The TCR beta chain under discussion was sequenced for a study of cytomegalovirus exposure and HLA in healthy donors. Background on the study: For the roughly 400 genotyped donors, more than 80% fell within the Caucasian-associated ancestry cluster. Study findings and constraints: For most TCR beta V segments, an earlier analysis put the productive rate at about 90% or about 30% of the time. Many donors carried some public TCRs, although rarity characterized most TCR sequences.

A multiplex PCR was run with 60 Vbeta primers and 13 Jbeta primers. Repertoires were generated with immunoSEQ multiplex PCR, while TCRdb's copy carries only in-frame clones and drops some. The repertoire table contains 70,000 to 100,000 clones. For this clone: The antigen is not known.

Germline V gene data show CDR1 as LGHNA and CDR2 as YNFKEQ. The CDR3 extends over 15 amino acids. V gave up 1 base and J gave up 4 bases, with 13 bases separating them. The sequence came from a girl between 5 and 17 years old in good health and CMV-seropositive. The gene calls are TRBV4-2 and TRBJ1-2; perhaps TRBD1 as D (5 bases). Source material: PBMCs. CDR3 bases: TGTGCCAGCAGCCAAGGGGGGGAGGCGGTCTATGGCTACACCTTC. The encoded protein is CASSQGGEAVYGYTF.